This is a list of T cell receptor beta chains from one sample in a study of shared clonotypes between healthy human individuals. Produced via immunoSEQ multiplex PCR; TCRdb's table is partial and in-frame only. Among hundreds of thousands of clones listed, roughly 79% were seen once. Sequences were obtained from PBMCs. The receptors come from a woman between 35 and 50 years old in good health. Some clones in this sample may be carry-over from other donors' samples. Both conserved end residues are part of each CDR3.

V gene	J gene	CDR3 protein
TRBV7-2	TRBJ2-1	CASSLPRSYNEQFF
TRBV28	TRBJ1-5	CASSPQTGNQPQHF
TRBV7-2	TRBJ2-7	CASSLGLIYEQYF
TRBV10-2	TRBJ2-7	CASSGRAYEQYF
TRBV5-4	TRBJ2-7	CASSLRTSGSSYEQYF
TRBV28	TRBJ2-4	CASSLGGRAKNIQYF
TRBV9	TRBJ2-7	CASSPRTSGNYEQYF
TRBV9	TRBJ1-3	CASSALPRGSGNTIYF
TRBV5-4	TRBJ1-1	CASSEGGDRMNTEAFF
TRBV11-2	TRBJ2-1	CASSFAGGIYNEQFF
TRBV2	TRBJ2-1	CASSLTSGIEGEQFF
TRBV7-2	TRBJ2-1	CASSFGLANNEQFF
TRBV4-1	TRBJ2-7	CASSPSPAAGGYEQYF
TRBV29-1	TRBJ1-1	CSVGRGRKNTEAFF
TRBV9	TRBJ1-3	CASSVYSSGAAGNTIYF
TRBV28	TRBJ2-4	CASKQRSLAKNIQYF
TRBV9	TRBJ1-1	CASSVDGGHTEAFF
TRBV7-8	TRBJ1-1	CASSWRVGTEAFF
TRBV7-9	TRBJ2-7	CASSLVPSGTWQYF
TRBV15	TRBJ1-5	CATSRAGGADYQPQHF
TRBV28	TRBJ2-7	CASRPGTLYEQYF
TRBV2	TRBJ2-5	CASSGPREGRRETQYF
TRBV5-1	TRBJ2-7	CASSFSGRSYEQYF
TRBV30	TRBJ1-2	CAWSAKDYGYTF
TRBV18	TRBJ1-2	CASSEGQGYGYTF
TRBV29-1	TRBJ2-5	CSAPVPGEETQYF
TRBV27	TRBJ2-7	CASSKGRTCEQYF
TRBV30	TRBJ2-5	CAWSVGVAGGPETQYF
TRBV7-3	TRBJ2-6	CASSLNPTQGSGANVLTF
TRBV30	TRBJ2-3	CAWSVSTDTQYF
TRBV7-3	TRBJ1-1	CASSLGLRGGTNTEAFF
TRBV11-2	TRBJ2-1	CASSPLGLAGGEQFF
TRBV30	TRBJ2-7	CAWSGTTYEQYF
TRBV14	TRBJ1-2	CASSQDRDSAGYTF
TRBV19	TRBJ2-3	CASSEYRDTQYF
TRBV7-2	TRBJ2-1	CASSLSLAGAVEQFF
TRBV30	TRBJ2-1	CAWKYLAGTNEQFF
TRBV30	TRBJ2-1	CASRLFSGLSSYNEQFF